The sequence of this T cell receptor beta chain was determined in a study of cytomegalovirus exposure and HLA in healthy donors. Points from the study as a whole: In most subjects, TCR beta sequences reportedly gave accurate predictions of HLA-A and HLA-B alleles. V- and J-gene trimming of TCR beta was linked (in a later analysis) to a missense DCLRE1C variant. The study assumed roughly uniform donor sequencing depth for presence/absence analyses. Testing in vitro showed three CMV-associated chains specific for CMV antigens.

Use of 60 Vbeta and 13 Jbeta primers characterized the PCR. Clones were read by immunoSEQ multiplex PCR, and TCRdb kept only the in-frame ones, dropping some. The sample consists of over 150,000 clones, over 70% of them appearing once. With respect to this clone: Its target is not known.

Sequenced material: PBMCs. The origin of this receptor is a male donor in good health and CMV-seropositive.

CDR3 sequence reads: CASTGLATRNGELFF. The CDR3 region has the DNA TGTGCCAGCACCGGACTAGCGACCCGGAACGGGGAGCTGTTTTTT. The chain couples TRBV2 to TRBJ2-2; 9 bases fit TRBD2. This CDR3 region has 15 residues. Germline lookup yields CDR1 SNHLY and CDR2 FYNNEI. With V trimmed by 7 bases and J by 7 bases, 10 bases remained unmatched.